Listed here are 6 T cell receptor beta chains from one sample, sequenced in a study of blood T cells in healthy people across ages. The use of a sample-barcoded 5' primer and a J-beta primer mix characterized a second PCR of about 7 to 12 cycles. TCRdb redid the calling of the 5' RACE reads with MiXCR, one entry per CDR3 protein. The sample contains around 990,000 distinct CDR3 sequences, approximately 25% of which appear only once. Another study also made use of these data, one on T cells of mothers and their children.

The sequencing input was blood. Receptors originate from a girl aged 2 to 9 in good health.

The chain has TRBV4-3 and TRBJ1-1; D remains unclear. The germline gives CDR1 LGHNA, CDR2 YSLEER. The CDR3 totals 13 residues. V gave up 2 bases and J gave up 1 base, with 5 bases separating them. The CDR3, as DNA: TGCGCCAGCAGCCAATCACCGAACACTGAAGCTTTCTTT. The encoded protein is CASSQSPNTEAFF.

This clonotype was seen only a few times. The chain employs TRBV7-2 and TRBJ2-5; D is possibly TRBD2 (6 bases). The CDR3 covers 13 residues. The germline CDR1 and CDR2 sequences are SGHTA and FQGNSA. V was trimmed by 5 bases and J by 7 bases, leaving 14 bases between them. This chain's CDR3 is CASSTDHGGTQYF. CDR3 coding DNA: TGTGCCAGCAGCACCGACCACGGGGGGACCCAGTACTTC. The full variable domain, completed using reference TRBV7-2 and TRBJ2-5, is GAGVSQSPSNKVTEKGKDVELRCDPISGHTALYWYRQSLGQGLEFLIYFQGNSAPDKSGLPSDRFSAERTGGSVSTLTIQRTQQEDSAVYLCASSTDHGGTQYFGPGTRLLVL.

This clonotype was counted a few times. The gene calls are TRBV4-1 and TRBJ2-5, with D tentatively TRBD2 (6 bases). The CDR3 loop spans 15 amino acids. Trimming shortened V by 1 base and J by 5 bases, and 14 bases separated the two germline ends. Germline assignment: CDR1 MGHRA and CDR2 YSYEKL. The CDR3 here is CASSQGGRGGETQYF. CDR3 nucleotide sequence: TGCGCCAGCAGCCAAGGCGGAAGGGGAGGTGAGACCCAGTACTTC.

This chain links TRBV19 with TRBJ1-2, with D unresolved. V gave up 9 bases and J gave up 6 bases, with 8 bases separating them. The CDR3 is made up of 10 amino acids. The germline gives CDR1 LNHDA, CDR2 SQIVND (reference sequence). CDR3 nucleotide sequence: TGTGCCAGCGGCCTTGATGGCTACACCTTC. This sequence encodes CASGLDGYTF.

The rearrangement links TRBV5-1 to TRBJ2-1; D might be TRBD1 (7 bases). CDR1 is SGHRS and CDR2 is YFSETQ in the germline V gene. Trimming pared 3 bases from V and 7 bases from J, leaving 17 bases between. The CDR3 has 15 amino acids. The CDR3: CASSSGGTNPNEQFF. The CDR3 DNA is TGCGCCAGCAGCTCAGGGGGGACAAACCCAAATGAGCAGTTCTTC.

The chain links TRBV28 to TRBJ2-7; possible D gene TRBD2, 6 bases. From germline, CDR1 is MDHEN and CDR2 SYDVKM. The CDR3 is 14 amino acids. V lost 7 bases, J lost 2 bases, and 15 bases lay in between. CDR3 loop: CASTGKWEAYEQYF. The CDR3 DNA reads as TGTGCCAGCACCGGAAAGTGGGAGGCCTACGAGCAGTACTTC.